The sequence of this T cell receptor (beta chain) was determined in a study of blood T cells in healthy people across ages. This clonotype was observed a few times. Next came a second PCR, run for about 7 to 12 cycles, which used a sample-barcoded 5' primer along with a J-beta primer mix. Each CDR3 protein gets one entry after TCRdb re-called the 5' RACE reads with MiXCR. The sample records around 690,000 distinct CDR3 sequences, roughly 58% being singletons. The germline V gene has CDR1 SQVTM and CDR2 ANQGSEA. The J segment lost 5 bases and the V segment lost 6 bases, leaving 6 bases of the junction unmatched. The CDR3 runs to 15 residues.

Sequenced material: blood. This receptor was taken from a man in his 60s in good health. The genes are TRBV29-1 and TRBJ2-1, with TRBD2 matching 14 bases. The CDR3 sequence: CSVTGTSGGHNEQFF. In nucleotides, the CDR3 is TGCAGCGTAACCGGGACTAGCGGGGGACACAATGAGCAGTTCTTC.